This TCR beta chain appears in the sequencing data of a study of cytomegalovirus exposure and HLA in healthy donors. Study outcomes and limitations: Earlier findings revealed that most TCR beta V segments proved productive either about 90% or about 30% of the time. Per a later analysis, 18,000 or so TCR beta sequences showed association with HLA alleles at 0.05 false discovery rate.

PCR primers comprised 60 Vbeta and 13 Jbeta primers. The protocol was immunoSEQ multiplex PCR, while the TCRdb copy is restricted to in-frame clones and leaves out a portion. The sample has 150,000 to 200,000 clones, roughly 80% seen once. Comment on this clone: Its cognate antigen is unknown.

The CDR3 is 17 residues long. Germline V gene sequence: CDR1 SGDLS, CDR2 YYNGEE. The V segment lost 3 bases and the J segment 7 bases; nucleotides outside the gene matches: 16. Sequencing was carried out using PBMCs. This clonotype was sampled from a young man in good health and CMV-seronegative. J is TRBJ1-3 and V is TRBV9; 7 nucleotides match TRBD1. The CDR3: CASSAGDPRGLWNTIYF. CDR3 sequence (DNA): TGTGCCAGCAGCGCGGGGGACCCGAGGGGGCTTTGGAACACCATATATTTT.